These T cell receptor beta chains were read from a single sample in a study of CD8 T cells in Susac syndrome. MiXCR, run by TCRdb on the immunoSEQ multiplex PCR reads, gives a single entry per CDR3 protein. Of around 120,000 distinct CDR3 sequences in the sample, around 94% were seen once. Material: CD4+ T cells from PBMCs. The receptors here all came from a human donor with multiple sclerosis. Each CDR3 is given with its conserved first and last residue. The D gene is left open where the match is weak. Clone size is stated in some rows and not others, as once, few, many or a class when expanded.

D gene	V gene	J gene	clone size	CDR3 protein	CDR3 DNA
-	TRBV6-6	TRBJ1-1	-	CASSYSGQDTEAFF	TGTGCCAGCAGTTACTCTGGGCAGGACACTGAAGCTTTCTTT
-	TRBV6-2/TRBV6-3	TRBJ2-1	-	CASSQMAGAGGEQFF	TGTGCCAGCAGCCAAATGGCGGGGGCCGGGGGTGAGCAGTTCTTC
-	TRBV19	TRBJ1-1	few	CASSIGVPNTEAFF	TGTGCCAGTAGTATAGGCGTACCGAACACTGAAGCTTTCTTT
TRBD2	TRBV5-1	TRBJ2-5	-	CASSLGLAANQETQYF	TGCGCCAGCAGCTTAGGGCTAGCGGCTAACCAAGAGACCCAGTACTTC
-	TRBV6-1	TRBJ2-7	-	CASSGMWRGSSSYEQYF	TGTGCCAGCAGTGGCATGTGGAGGGGATCGAGCTCCTACGAGCAGTACTTC
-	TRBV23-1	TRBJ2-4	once	CASSHVMVLEDKNIQYF	TGCGCCAGCAGTCATGTAATGGTTCTTGAGGACAAAAACATTCAGTACTTC
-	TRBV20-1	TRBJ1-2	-	CSARGQAYGYTF	TGCAGTGCTAGAGGACAAGCCTATGGCTACACCTTC
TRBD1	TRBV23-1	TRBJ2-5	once	CASSQSGARGSETQYF	TGCGCCAGCAGTCAATCCGGTGCCAGGGGGAGTGAGACCCAGTACTTC
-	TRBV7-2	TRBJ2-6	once	CASLSSGANVLTF	TGTGCCAGCTTGAGCTCTGGGGCCAACGTCCTGACTTTC
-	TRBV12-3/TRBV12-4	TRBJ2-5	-	CASSSSDRPQETQYF	TGTGCCAGCAGTTCCTCTGACAGGCCTCAAGAGACCCAGTACTTC
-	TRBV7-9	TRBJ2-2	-	CASSFRLTGELFF	TGTGCCAGCAGCTTCAGGTTGACCGGGGAGCTGTTTTTT
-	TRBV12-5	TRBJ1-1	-	CASGRNPNTEAFF	TGTGCTAGTGGCCGGAACCCGAACACTGAAGCTTTCTTT
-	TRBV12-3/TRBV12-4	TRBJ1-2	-	CASSIMGANYGYTF	TGTGCCAGCAGTATTATGGGGGCTAACTATGGCTACACCTTC
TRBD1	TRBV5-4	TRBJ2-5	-	CASSPGRTGASGFETQYF	TGTGCCAGCAGCCCCGGCCGGACAGGGGCCAGCGGCTTCGAGACCCAGTACTTC
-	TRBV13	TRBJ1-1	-	CASSLAGKDTEAFF	TGTGCCAGCAGCCTAGCAGGGAAGGACACTGAAGCTTTCTTT
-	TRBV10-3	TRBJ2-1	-	CAMGVASSYNEQFF	TGTGCCATGGGAGTGGCTAGCTCCTACAATGAGCAGTTCTTC
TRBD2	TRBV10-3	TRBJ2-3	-	CAISSRGANTDTQYF	TGTGCCATCAGTTCGCGGGGGGCAAACACAGATACGCAGTATTTT
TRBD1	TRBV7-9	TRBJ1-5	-	CASSFTGGPNQPQHF	TGTGCCAGCAGCTTTACAGGGGGTCCAAATCAGCCCCAGCATTTT
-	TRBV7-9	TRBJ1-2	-	CASSTANYGYTF	TGTGCCAGCTCGACAGCTAACTATGGCTACACCTTC
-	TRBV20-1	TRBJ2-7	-	CSARFPGTSYEQYF	TGCAGTGCTAGATTCCCTGGGACCTCCTACGAGCAGTACTTC
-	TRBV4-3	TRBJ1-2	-	CASSTLQGNSGYTF	TGCGCCAGCAGCACCCTACAGGGTAACTCTGGCTACACCTTC
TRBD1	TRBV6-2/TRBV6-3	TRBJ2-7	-	CARQTGTYEQYF	TGTGCCAGACAGACAGGGACCTACGAGCAGTACTTC
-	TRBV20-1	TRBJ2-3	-	CSAPVGSLSTDTQYF	TGCAGTGCTCCGGTGGGGAGTTTGAGCACAGATACGCAGTATTTT
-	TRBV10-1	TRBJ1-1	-	CASSAGLNTEAFF	TGCGCCAGCAGTGCAGGTCTGAACACTGAAGCTTTCTTT
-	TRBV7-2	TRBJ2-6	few	CASSLGGSSGANVLTF	TGTGCCAGCAGCTTAGGCGGGTCCTCTGGGGCCAACGTCCTGACTTTC
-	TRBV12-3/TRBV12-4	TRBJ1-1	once	CASSGRSWEREAFF	TGTGCCAGCAGTGGCCGTTCTTGGGAACGAGAAGCTTTCTTT
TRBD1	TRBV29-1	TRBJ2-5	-	CSVGTGSQETQYF	TGCAGCGTGGGGACAGGATCCCAAGAGACCCAGTACTTC
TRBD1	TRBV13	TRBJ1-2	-	CASSPRQGQGPNGYTF	TGTGCCAGCAGCCCCCGACAGGGCCAAGGCCCTAATGGCTACACCTTC
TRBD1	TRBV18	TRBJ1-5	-	CASSRGQGADQPQHF	TGTGCCAGCTCACGCGGACAGGGGGCCGATCAGCCCCAGCATTTT
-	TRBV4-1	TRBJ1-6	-	CASSQGQANSPLHF	TGCGCCAGCAGCCAAGGACAGGCTAATTCACCCCTCCACTTT
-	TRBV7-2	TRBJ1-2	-	CASNRGDFYGYTF	TGTGCCAGCAACCGGGGAGATTTCTATGGCTACACCTTC
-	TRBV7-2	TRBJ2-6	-	CASSLAVPNVLTF	TGTGCCAGCAGCTTAGCGGTGCCCAACGTCCTGACTTTC
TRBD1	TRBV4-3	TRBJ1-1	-	CASSQDGQGKTEAFF	TGCGCCAGCAGCCAAGACGGACAGGGGAAAACTGAAGCTTTCTTT
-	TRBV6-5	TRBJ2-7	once	CASSRKTKYEQYF	TGTGCCAGCAGCCGCAAAACAAAATACGAGCAGTACTTC
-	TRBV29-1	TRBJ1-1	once	CSVGTANTEAFF	TGCAGCGTTGGGACAGCGAACACTGAAGCTTTCTTT
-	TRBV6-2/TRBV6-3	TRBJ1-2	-	CASSFGGSAITF	TGTGCCAGCAGTTTCGGGGGCTCGGCAATCACCTTC
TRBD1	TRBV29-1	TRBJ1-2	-	CSVLKWDSLYGYTF	TGCAGCGTCTTAAAATGGGACAGTCTCTATGGCTACACCTTC